The present T cell receptor (beta chain) was sequenced within a study of shared clonotypes between healthy human individuals. The CDR3 has 14 amino acids. Germline V gene data show CDR1 as SGHTA and CDR2 as FQGTGA. Trimming pared 0 bases from V and 5 bases from J, leaving 8 bases between. The study's findings and limits: Against clonotypes common to all four donors, non-shared ones had lower generation probabilities.

Sorted-subset replicate PCR reactions were performed with around 200 ng DNA, corresponding to 25,000 to 35,000 T cell genomes. As handled by the study authors: Quality scores were absent from the junction-only immunoSEQ sequences, so filtering differed. Assay: immunoSEQ multiplex PCR; the TCRdb copy retains only in-frame clones and omits some. That table furnishes V, J and clone size, whereas the DNA furnished D and trimming. The sample has hundreds of thousands of clones, less than 80% seen once. Ten or more counts support this clone. Its antigen is unidentified. The clonotype originates from a woman aged 25 to 45 in good health. The sample consisted of memory CD4+ T cells sorted from blood. The subset is: CD45RA-negative fraction. The genes are TRBV7-3 and TRBJ2-1; TRBD1 is a possible D gene (5 bases). Here the CDR3 reads CASSLTQGNNEQFF. The CDR3 nucleotides read TGTGCCAGCAGCTTAACTCAGGGAAACAATGAGCAGTTCTTC.